What follows are 30 T cell receptor beta chains derived from one specimen sequenced in a study of CD8+ T cells in alopecia areata listed by TCRdb under 2018. Library construction relied on the immunoSEQ multiplex PCR assay. RNA was extracted from all samples and reverse transcribed into cDNA, which served as template for TCR sequencing. TCRdb retrieved this table from immuneACCESS and kept in-frame rearrangements only. Not all clones are present; in checked studies, unresolved V genes account for under half, and no reason is known for the remainder. The sample has 150,000 to 200,000 clones on record, less than 75% of them singletons. The ten most abundant clones make up 16% of the sample. The treatment or condition label here, explained by the study, means: oral pan-JAK inhibitor, 5-10 mg twice daily. The sample in question was CD4+ T cells sorted from blood, obtained between weeks 55 and 65, from a patient treated with tofacitinib. Receptors originate from a human donor with alopecia areata.

The chain couples TRBV30 to TRBJ2-1; 11 positions agree with TRBD2. The V gene's germline CDR1 is GTSNPN and CDR2 SVGIG (reference sequence). V was clipped by 3 bases and J by 4 bases; unmatched bases: 5. The CDR3 is 15 amino acids. CDR3 sequence (DNA): TGTGCCTGGAGCCTCGGACTAGCGGGTTACAATGAGCAGTTCTTC. The encoded protein is CAWSLGLAGYNEQFF.

The gene calls are TRBV7-2 and TRBJ1-2; 8 nucleotides line up with TRBD1. Germline lookup yields CDR1 SGHTA and CDR2 FQGNSA. J lost 8 bases, V lost 2 bases, and 4 bases had no gene match. The CDR3 totals 13 residues. The CDR3 region is CASSLQGARGYTF. In DNA, the CDR3 is TGTGCCAGCAGCTTACAGGGGGCGCGGGGCTACACCTTC.

The chain links TRBV9 to TRBJ2-3; the D gene is possibly TRBD2 (5 bases). CDR3 length equals 14 residues. The germline CDR1 and CDR2 sequences are SGDLS and YYNGEE. The V end lost 4 bases, the J end lost 2 bases, and 11 bases lay between the germline ends. CDR3 loop: CASSHGEITDTQYF. For the CDR3, the DNA is TGTGCCAGCAGCCACGGGGAGATCACAGATACGCAGTATTTT.

The chain has TRBV7-9 and TRBJ2-7; D is unresolved. The CDR3 length is 13 residues. V lost 0 bases, J lost 5 bases, and 8 bases lay in between. Germline values: CDR1 SEHNR, CDR2 FQNEAQ (reference sequence). CDR3 sequence: CASSLAETNEQYF. CDR3 DNA sequence: TGTGCCAGCAGCTTAGCCGAGACGAACGAGCAGTACTTC.

The genes are TRBV5-1 and TRBJ2-3, with D perhaps TRBD1 or TRBD2 (5 bases each). Trimming left V 0 bases short and J 9 bases short, with 20 bases between. CDR3 length equals 16 residues. Germline V CDR1 and CDR2: SGHRS, YFSETQ. The CDR3 here is CASSLGVGTQKQTQYF. Written as DNA, the CDR3 is TGCGCCAGCAGCTTGGGGGTAGGGACCCAAAAACAGACGCAGTATTTT. Supplemented by reference TRBV5-1 and TRBJ2-3, the full variable domain reads KAGVTQTPRYLIKTRGQQVTLSCSPISGHRSVSWYQQTPGQGLQFLFEYFSETQRNKGNFPGRFSGRQFSNSRSEMNVSTLELGDSALYLCASSLGVGTQKQTQYFGPGTRLTVL.

This clone was found once. The CDR3 here is CASSLSGTTQETQYF. As DNA, the CDR3 is TGTGCCAGCAGCTTGTCTGGGACTACTCAAGAGACCCAGTACTTC. V is TRBV5-4 and J is TRBJ2-5; 7 nucleotides line up with TRBD2. The CDR3 is made up of 15 amino acids. Trimming removed 1 base from V and 2 bases from J; junction bases left unmatched: 5. Germline CDR1 is SGHNT and CDR2 is YYREEE (reference sequence).

This clone was recorded a few times. The chain recombines TRBV6-5 with TRBJ2-5; TRBD2 matches 15 bases. Germline V lookup: CDR1 MNHEY, CDR2 SVGAGI. This CDR3 region has 15 residues. V shed 5 bases and J 7 bases; nucleotides not matched to a gene: 5. CDR3 in DNA: TGTGCCAGCAGTACCCCGGGACTAGCGGGGGGGACCCAGTACTTC. Its protein product is CASSTPGLAGGTQYF.

This chain connects TRBV11-2 to TRBJ2-5; D unresolved. The CDR3 spans 13 residues. The germline CDR1 and CDR2 sequences are SGHAT and FQNNGV. Trimming left V 6 bases short and J 4 bases short, with 12 bases between. Here the CDR3 reads CASSLGERETQYF. The CDR3 DNA is TGTGCCAGCAGTCTGGGTGAAAGAGAGACCCAGTACTTC. The whole variable domain, remainder taken from reference TRBV11-2 and TRBJ2-5, is EAGVAQSPRYKIIEKRQSVAFWCNPISGHATLYWYQQILGQGPKLLIQFQNNGVVDDSQLPKDRFSAERLKGVDSTLKIQPAKLEDSAVYLCASSLGERETQYFGPGTRLLVL.

The rearrangement uses TRBV30 and TRBJ2-3; no clear D gene. Per the germline V gene, CDR1 is GTSNPN and CDR2 is SVGIG (reference sequence). The CDR3 sequence is 12 residues long. V shed 1 base and J shed 6 bases, with 8 bases lying between them. The CDR3 coding sequence is TGTGCCTGGAGTGCCCTATCGGATACGCAGTATTTT. Translating it yields CAWSALSDTQYF.

The genes are TRBV20-1 and TRBJ1-2, with unresolved D. This CDR3 has 11 amino acids. CDR1 DFQATT and CDR2 SNEGSKA come from the germline V gene (reference sequence). V was shortened by 3 bases and J by 8 bases, with 10 bases between the two germline ends. The CDR3 is CSASRKEGYTF. DNA for the CDR3: TGCAGTGCTAGCCGGAAGGAAGGCTACACCTTC.

CDR3 bases: TGCGCCAGCAGCGGCACCGGGACAGGGTCCTACGAGCAGTACTTC. Protein sequence: CASSGTGTGSYEQYF. V usage is TRBV5-1 and J usage is TRBJ2-7; 9 bases fit TRBD1. CDR3 length equals 15 residues. The trim removed 4 bases at V and 1 base at J, leaving 6 bases unmatched. CDR1 is SGHRS and CDR2 is YFSETQ in the germline V gene.

In its sample, this clone was seen once. The rearrangement uses TRBV27 and TRBJ1-6; no firm D call. The CDR3 spans 15 residues. The germline gives CDR1 MNHEY, CDR2 SMNVEV (reference sequence). Trimming shortened V by 4 bases and J by 0 bases, and 7 bases separated the two germline ends. The CDR3 coding sequence is TGTGCCAGCAGTTCCGGCGTCTCCTATAATTCACCCCTCCACTTT. Protein sequence: CASSSGVSYNSPLHF.

The chain recombines TRBV5-1 with TRBJ2-5; 12 positions agree with TRBD2. The CDR3 runs 16 residues. With V trimmed by 2 bases and J by 1 base, 3 bases remained unmatched. Germline assignment: CDR1 SGHRS and CDR2 YFSETQ. The DNA of the CDR3 is TGCGCCAGCAGCTTCGGACTAGCGGGGCTCCAAGAGACCCAGTACTTC. Protein product: CASSFGLAGLQETQYF.

The chain carries TRBV29-1 and TRBJ2-3; a weak D match, TRBD1 (6 bases). The CDR3 sequence is 13 residues long. V dropped 4 bases and J dropped 2 bases, with 10 bases sitting between them. The germline CDR1 and CDR2 sequences are SQVTM and ANQGSEA. CDR3 in DNA: TGCAGCGTTGCCAGGGACAACACAGATACGCAGTATTTT. It is translated as CSVARDNTDTQYF.

The DNA for the CDR3 is TGTGCCAGCAGCCTATTAACCTACGAGCAGTACTTC. Its protein is CASSLLTYEQYF. The genes are TRBV7-8 and TRBJ2-7; D is unresolved. Per the germline V gene, CDR1 is SGHVS and CDR2 is FQNEAQ. V lost 5 bases to trimming and J lost 2 bases, with 7 bases between them. The CDR3 loop spans 12 amino acids.

The rearrangement joins TRBV5-1 to TRBJ1-1; D is unresolved. The germline V gene has CDR1 SGHRS and CDR2 YFSETQ. This CDR3 has 13 residues. V gave up 0 bases and J gave up 1 base, with 4 bases separating them. The chain's CDR3 is CASSLEQNTEAFF. The CDR3 nucleotides are TGCGCCAGCAGCTTGGAGCAGAACACTGAAGCTTTCTTT.

This clone was detected a few times. The chain combines TRBV7-2 with TRBJ2-2; 11 nucleotides align to TRBD2. The trim removed 6 bases at V and 1 base at J, leaving 7 bases unmatched. CDR1 and CDR2 (germline): SGHTA, FQGNSA. The CDR3 contains 17 residues. This chain's CDR3 is CASRPTSGGLNTGELFF. CDR3 nucleotide sequence: TGTGCCAGCAGACCCACTAGCGGGGGTCTGAACACCGGGGAGCTGTTTTTT.

This clone was counted between two and nine times. J is TRBJ2-5 and V is TRBV6-5, with D possibly being TRBD2 (5 bases). V was clipped by 6 bases and J by 3 bases, with 11 bases between them. The CDR3 contains 13 residues. Germline V gene data show CDR1 as MNHEY and CDR2 as SVGAGI. CDR3 in amino acids: CASRALAKETQYF. As DNA, the CDR3 is TGTGCCAGCAGGGCTCTAGCTAAAGAGACCCAGTACTTC.

This sequence joins TRBV29-1 and TRBJ1-2; 7 bases are a match to TRBD1. V trimming: 8 bases; J trimming: 4 bases; junction bases outside the gene matches: 7. CDR1 is SQVTM and CDR2 is ANQGSEA in the germline V gene. This CDR3 region has 12 residues. The CDR3 is CSLKRTGYGYTF. The CDR3 nucleotides are TGCAGCCTAAAAAGGACAGGCTATGGCTACACCTTC.

V gene TRBV29-1 combines with J gene TRBJ2-7; D call uncertain. Trimming stripped 6 bases from V and 1 base from J, with 10 bases between. The CDR3 sequence is 12 residues long. Germline V gene data show CDR1 as SQVTM and CDR2 as ANQGSEA. CDR3 region: CSVADGSYEQYF. The DNA for the CDR3 is TGCAGCGTCGCGGACGGATCCTACGAGCAGTACTTC.

A single count supports this clone. This chain connects TRBV11-2 to TRBJ2-2; D is uncertain. The germline V and J ends were trimmed by 1 base and 6 bases, with 9 bases remaining between them. The CDR3 length is 14 residues. CDR1 is SGHAT and CDR2 is FQNNGV in the germline V gene. The DNA for the CDR3 is TGTGCCAGCAGCTTAGTTAGGCGGCCCGGGGAGCTGTTTTTT. As protein: CASSLVRRPGELFF.

V gene TRBV30 combines with J gene TRBJ1-3; D is undetermined. Trimming left V 5 bases short and J 0 bases short, with 5 bases between. CDR1 and CDR2 (germline): GTSNPN, SVGIG (reference sequence). The CDR3 consists of 12 residues. The CDR3 loop is CAWSSSGNTIYF. Here the CDR3 DNA reads TGTGCCTGGTCCTCCTCTGGAAACACCATATATTTT.

This clone was seen just once. This chain connects TRBV5-1 to TRBJ2-6; D is possibly TRBD1 (6 bases). The CDR3 runs 14 residues. V lost 7 bases and J 2 bases, leaving 10 bases between the germline ends. Looked up from germline, CDR1 is SGHRS and CDR2 is YFSETQ. The CDR3 bases are TGCGCCAGCCGGACAGCGGCTGGGGCCAACGTCCTGACTTTC. Its protein product is CASRTAAGANVLTF. The whole variable domain, filled in from reference TRBV5-1 and TRBJ2-6, reads KAGVTQTPRYLIKTRGQQVTLSCSPISGHRSVSWYQQTPGQGLQFLFEYFSETQRNKGNFPGRFSGRQFSNSRSEMNVSTLELGDSALYLCASRTAAGANVLTFGAGSRLTVL.

The chain carries TRBV19 and TRBJ1-2; TRBD1 matches at 7 bases. The length of the CDR3 is 12 residues. Germline CDR1 and CDR2: LNHDA and SQIVND (reference sequence). V lost 8 bases, J lost 4 bases, and 4 bases stayed unmatched. The chain's CDR3 is CASGQARYGYTF. Here the CDR3 DNA reads TGTGCCAGTGGACAGGCGCGCTATGGCTACACCTTC.

The rearrangement links TRBV5-4 to TRBJ2-3; the match to TRBD1 covers 7 bases. This CDR3 is 16 amino acids long. In germline, CDR1 is SGHNT, CDR2 YYREEE (reference sequence). V lost 1 base, J lost 1 base, and 6 bases stayed unmatched. CDR3 sequence: CASSLPTGKGTDTQYF. The CDR3 bases are TGTGCCAGCAGCTTGCCGACAGGGAAGGGCACAGATACGCAGTATTTT.

A single count supports this clone. The V gene is TRBV4-1, the J gene TRBJ1-4; D perhaps matches TRBD1 (5 bases). V lost 0 bases, J lost 8 bases, and 16 bases lay in between. The V gene's germline CDR1 is MGHRA and CDR2 YSYEKL. This CDR3 has 16 amino acids. Written as DNA, the CDR3 is TGCGCCAGCAGCCAAGATGTCGGGGGTGTCTACGAAAAACTGTTTTTT. Amino acid sequence: CASSQDVGGVYEKLFF.

This clone appeared a single time. The chain links TRBV30 to TRBJ2-5; D is tentatively TRBD1 or TRBD2 (5 bases each). V dropped 4 bases and J dropped 7 bases, with 19 bases sitting between them. There are 14 residues in the CDR3. Germline assignment: CDR1 GTSNPN and CDR2 SVGIG (reference sequence). The CDR3 sequence: CAWTGPKTSGTQYF. DNA for the CDR3: TGTGCCTGGACGGGACCGAAAACCTCGGGGACCCAGTACTTC.

The chain recombines TRBV15 with TRBJ2-4; 7 bases are shared with TRBD2. Germline V gene sequence: CDR1 LNHNV, CDR2 YYDKDF (reference sequence). CDR3 length equals 15 residues. Trimming at V came to 5 bases and at J to 2 bases, leaving 6 bases not matched to a gene. This chain's CDR3 is CATSVGGPTKNIQYF. CDR3 coding DNA: TGTGCCACCAGCGTGGGAGGGCCTACCAAAAACATTCAGTACTTC.

The rearrangement uses TRBV14 and TRBJ1-2; perhaps TRBD1 as D (5 bases). Germline CDR1 and CDR2: SGHDN and FVKESK. The CDR3 is made up of 14 amino acids. V was pared by 0 bases and J by 5 bases, with 10 bases between. The CDR3 reads CASSQDQGLYGYTF. DNA of the CDR3: TGTGCCAGCAGCCAAGATCAGGGACTATATGGCTACACCTTC.

Turning to this clone: A read error is possible here, since a much larger clone lies one base away. The V call is TRBV6-5, the J call TRBJ2-2, with D possibly being TRBD1 (6 bases). The CDR3 runs 14 residues. V lost 5 bases to trimming and J lost 0 bases, with 7 bases between them. Germline loops: CDR1 MNHEY, CDR2 SVGAGI. The CDR3 spells CASSQGPNTGELFF. The DNA for the CDR3 is TGTGCCAGCAGTCAGGGGCCGAACACCGGGGAGCTGTTTTTT.